This passage covers 5 T cell receptor beta chains from one sample sequenced in a study of cytomegalovirus exposure and HLA in healthy donors. This table comes from immunoSEQ multiplex PCR, and its TCRdb copy is limited to in-frame clones, with some not included. This sample yields some 270,000 clones, of which roughly 85% are seen a single time; more than 0.8% belongs to the top ten. Sequencing was performed on PBMCs. These receptors were taken from a woman in her late teens or twenties in good health and CMV-seronegative.

A single count supports this clone. This rearrangement joins TRBV5-6 to TRBJ1-2, with 7 positions matching TRBD1. CDR3 length equals 16 residues. V was clipped by 4 bases and J by 0 bases; unmatched bases: 9. The germline V gene encodes CDR1 SGHDT and CDR2 YYEEEE. The CDR3 spells CASSESTGAANYGYTF. The CDR3 region has the DNA TGTGCCAGCAGCGAGAGTACAGGGGCGGCTAACTATGGCTACACCTTC.

This CDR3 is CASSLGGPSSYNEQFF. CDR3 DNA: TGTGCCAGCAGCTTAGGAGGGCCGAGCTCCTACAATGAGCAGTTCTTC. The J gene is TRBJ2-1, the V gene TRBV7-8; the D gene is possibly TRBD2 (5 bases). From germline, CDR1 is SGHVS and CDR2 FQNEAQ. V lost 1 base and J lost 0, with 10 bases in between. CDR3 size: 16 residues.

Points on this clone: Additional DNA sequences in this sample encode the identical CDR3. V gene TRBV6-1 combines with J gene TRBJ2-1; no firm D call. The germline V and J ends were trimmed by 2 bases and 4 bases, with 9 bases remaining between them. CDR1 and CDR2 from the germline V gene are MNHNS and SASEGT. The CDR3 totals 14 residues. In nucleotides, the CDR3 is TGTGCCAGCAGTGAACGAGGAAGTTACAATGAGCAGTTCTTC. Its translation is CASSERGSYNEQFF.

The chain is built from TRBV6-1 and TRBJ1-2; 10 bases align to TRBD1. From germline, CDR1 is MNHNS and CDR2 SASEGT. V shed 3 bases, J shed 0 bases, and the junction held 4 bases outside the gene matches. The CDR3 has 16 amino acids. The CDR3 spells CASSEDRGTTNYGYTF. The CDR3 DNA sequence: TGTGCCAGCAGTGAGGACAGGGGGACGACTAACTATGGCTACACCTTC.

The rearrangement joins TRBV11-2 to TRBJ1-5; 9 bases are shared with TRBD1. After removal of 2 bases from V and 8 bases from J, the junction contained 1 base not matched to a gene. The CDR3 totals 13 residues. Germline V gene sequence: CDR1 SGHAT, CDR2 FQNNGV. The CDR3 region is CASSLTGGEPQHF. The CDR3, as DNA: TGTGCCAGCAGCTTAACAGGGGGCGAGCCCCAGCATTTT.